This entry lists 27 T cell receptor beta chains sequenced from one sample in a study of cytomegalovirus exposure and HLA in healthy donors. The PCR used 60 Vbeta and 13 Jbeta primers. Using immunoSEQ multiplex PCR, the repertoire was profiled, and TCRdb retains in-frame clones only, with some absent. This sample has under 150,000 clones, with about 80% found just once. Sequencing was performed on PBMCs. These receptors were collected from a man aged 30 to 45 in good health and CMV-seronegative.

J is TRBJ2-7 and V is TRBV2; the match to TRBD2 covers 7 bases. Germline V gene sequence: CDR1 SNHLY, CDR2 FYNNEI. After removal of 1 base from V and 3 bases from J, the junction contained 6 bases not matched to a gene. The CDR3 is 15 amino acids. The CDR3 bases are TGTGCCAGCAGTGAAGGGACTAGTGTCTTCTACGAGCAGTACTTC. Translating it yields CASSEGTSVFYEQYF. Variable domain in full (rest from reference TRBV2 and TRBJ2-7): EPEVTQTPSHQVTQMGQEVILRCVPISNHLYFYWYRQILGQKVEFLVSFYNNEISEKSEIFDDQFSVERPDGSNFTLKIRSTKLEDSAMYFCASSEGTSVFYEQYFGPGTRLTVT.

CDR3: CATSSRDRGNQPQHF. The CDR3 nucleotides read TGTGCCACCAGCTCCCGGGACAGGGGGAACCAGCCCCAGCATTTT. The chain combines TRBV15 with TRBJ1-5, with TRBD1 matching over 11 bases. The J segment lost 7 bases and the V segment lost 5 bases, leaving 7 bases of the junction unmatched. Germline V gene data show CDR1 as LNHNV and CDR2 as YYDKDF (reference sequence). There are 15 residues in the CDR3.

The chain carries TRBV7-9 and TRBJ2-5; 10 bases match TRBD1. There are 17 residues in the CDR3. Germline V CDR1 and CDR2: SEHNR, FQNEAQ (reference sequence). V dropped 5 bases and J dropped 2; count of bases not matched to a gene: 11. The CDR3 here is CASSPRVRDRGQETQYF. As DNA, the CDR3 is TGTGCCAGCAGCCCTAGGGTTCGGGACAGGGGACAAGAGACCCAGTACTTC. Full variable domain (missing parts from reference TRBV7-9 and TRBJ2-5): DTGVSQNPRHKITKRGQNVTFRCDPISEHNRLYWYRQTLGQGPEFLTYFQNEAQLEKSRLLSDRFSAERPKGSFSTLEIQRTEQGDSAMYLCASSPRVRDRGQETQYFGPGTRLLVL.

The genes are TRBV28 and TRBJ2-3, with 10 bases lining up with TRBD2. CDR3 length: 15 residues. The germline CDR1 and CDR2 sequences are MDHEN and SYDVKM. V lost 3 bases and J lost 3; bases outside the gene matches: 3. CDR3 protein: CASSFPGLATDTQYF. CDR3 nucleotide sequence: TGTGCCAGCAGTTTTCCGGGACTAGCGACAGATACGCAGTATTTT.

V is TRBV9 and J is TRBJ2-2; 11 bases fit TRBD2. CDR3 length equals 18 residues. The germline V gene encodes CDR1 SGDLS and CDR2 YYNGEE. Trimming took 0 bases from V and 6 from J; bases not matched to a gene: 10. CDR3 protein: CASSVVGSGRAWPGELFF. DNA of the CDR3: TGTGCCAGCAGCGTAGTGGGTAGCGGGAGGGCCTGGCCCGGGGAGCTGTTTTTT.

The V and J genes are TRBV19 and TRBJ2-7; 8 bases line up with TRBD1. Germline CDR1 is LNHDA and CDR2 is SQIVND (reference sequence). CDR3 size: 13 residues. The junction had 5 bases not matched to a gene; V was cut back by 10 bases and J by 0 bases. CDR3 DNA: TGTGCCACCGGGGACAGGAGCTCCTACGAGCAGTACTTC. Protein product: CATGDRSSYEQYF. Variable domain in full (rest from reference TRBV19 and TRBJ2-7): DGGITQSPKYLFRKEGQNVTLSCEQNLNHDAMYWYRQDPGQGLRLIYYSQIVNDFQKGDIAEGYSVSREKKESFPLTVTSAQKNPTAFYLCATGDRSSYEQYFGPGTRLTVT.

Note on this clone: This CDR3 is also generated by other DNA sequences in the sample. J is TRBJ1-2 and V is TRBV2; D possibly corresponds to TRBD1 (6 bases). V shed 3 bases and J shed 2 bases, with 19 bases lying between them. This CDR3 has 17 residues. CDR1 and CDR2 from the germline V gene are SNHLY and FYNNEI. The CDR3 nucleotides read TGTGCCAGCAGTGAGCGGGGGCCAGGACAGAACAACTATGGCTACACCTTC. Translated, it gives CASSERGPGQNNYGYTF.

The rearrangement joins TRBV28 to TRBJ1-5, with TRBD1 matching 7 bases. The V segment lost 2 bases and the J segment 0 bases; nucleotides outside the gene matches: 1. The CDR3 runs to 15 residues. The V gene's germline CDR1 is MDHEN and CDR2 SYDVKM. CDR3 DNA: TGTGCCAGCAGTTTAGGGACAGTTAGCAATCAGCCCCAGCATTTT. This gives the protein CASSLGTVSNQPQHF.

V usage is TRBV11-2 and J usage is TRBJ2-3, with 7 bases aligning to TRBD2. Losses at the gene ends were 1 base for V and 0 bases for J; bases not matched to a gene: 1. This CDR3 is 15 amino acids long. CDR1 and CDR2 from the germline V gene are SGHAT and FQNNGV. The CDR3 sequence: CASSLAGGSTDTQYF. CDR3 DNA: TGTGCCAGCAGCTTAGCGGGAGGTAGCACAGATACGCAGTATTTT.

V usage is TRBV6-5 and J usage is TRBJ2-7; 10 bases line up with TRBD2. The CDR3 spans 15 residues. Trimming cost V 5 bases and J 2 bases; bases outside gene matches: 6. Germline CDR1 is MNHEY and CDR2 is SVGAGI. CDR3: CASSGSGRTPYEQYF. In nucleotides, the CDR3 is TGTGCCAGCAGTGGTAGCGGGAGGACTCCCTACGAGCAGTACTTC.

The V and J genes are TRBV10-3 and TRBJ1-4; tentatively, D is TRBD1 (5 bases). Deletions cut 0 bases from V and 0 bases from J, with 20 bases between. The V gene's germline CDR1 is ENHRY and CDR2 SYGVKD. The CDR3 totals 20 residues. The CDR3: CAISESMFGGFRATNEKLFF. Written as DNA, the CDR3 is TGTGCCATCAGTGAGTCGATGTTTGGGGGGTTCCGGGCAACTAATGAAAAACTGTTTTTT.

V and J are TRBV7-2 and TRBJ1-2, with 8 bases fitting TRBD1. Per germline, CDR1 SGHTA and CDR2 FQGNSA. V lost 5 bases to trimming and J lost 8 bases; unmatched junction nucleotides: 7. This CDR3 contains 13 residues. CDR3 sequence (DNA): TGTGCCAGCAGCCAGGGGGCGGGGTACGGCTACACCTTC. It codes for CASSQGAGYGYTF.

V is TRBV11-2 and J is TRBJ2-1; D is perhaps TRBD2 (5 bases). Germline loops: CDR1 SGHAT, CDR2 FQNNGV. The CDR3 consists of 16 residues. V lost 4 bases and J lost 1, with 14 bases in between. The DNA for the CDR3 is TGTGCCAGCAGCTCCACCCCACGGGGTTCCTACAATGAGCAGTTCTTC. As protein: CASSSTPRGSYNEQFF.

The chain has TRBV5-4 and TRBJ2-6; no firm D call. The CDR3 is made up of 15 amino acids. V was pared by 0 bases and J by 0 bases, with 4 bases between. CDR1 SGHNT and CDR2 YYREEE come from the germline V gene (reference sequence). CDR3 region: CASSLDYSGANVLTF. CDR3 nucleotides: TGTGCCAGCAGCTTGGATTACTCTGGGGCCAACGTCCTGACTTTC.

Only a few counts were recorded for this clone. At one of its ends the junction is not consistent with the germline gene, which may arise from a read error. The CDR3 nucleotides read TGTGCCAGTAGTATTGGGACAGGGGGTCACTATGGCTACCCCTTC. Protein sequence: CASSIGTGGHYGYPF. J is TRBJ1-2 and V is TRBV19; 11 bases map to TRBD1. The CDR3 sequence is 15 residues long. Germline V gene sequence: CDR1 LNHDA, CDR2 SQIVND (reference sequence).

The chain recombines TRBV29-1 with TRBJ1-4; 7 nucleotides match TRBD1. Trimming removed 7 bases from V and 8 bases from J; junction bases left unmatched: 10. The CDR3 length is 13 residues. Germline V gene data show CDR1 as SQVTM and CDR2 as ANQGSEA. The CDR3 loop reads CSAQGVEGEKLFF. In DNA form, the CDR3 reads TGCAGCGCCCAGGGGGTGGAGGGGGAAAAACTGTTTTTT.

The chain combines TRBV7-2 with TRBJ1-4; the D gene is possibly TRBD1 (6 bases). CDR1 and CDR2 (germline): SGHTA, FQGNSA. The CDR3 loop spans 14 amino acids. The V gene lost 5 bases and the J gene lost 5 bases, with 12 bases spanning the gap. The CDR3 region has the DNA TGTGCCAGCAGCCCGAGACAGGAAAATGAAAAACTGTTTTTT. It codes for CASSPRQENEKLFF.

This chain uses TRBV6-5 with TRBJ2-5; 7 bases line up with TRBD2. Trimming took 6 bases from V and 9 from J; bases not matched to a gene: 16. The CDR3 runs 15 residues. Germline values: CDR1 MNHEY, CDR2 SVGAGI. Here the CDR3 DNA reads TGTGCCAGCAGCATAATAGCGGGCCCGCCAAGGGCCCAGTACTTC. Translated: CASSIIAGPPRAQYF.

A single count supports this clone. The CDR3 region is CASSKEGDTQYF. The DNA of the CDR3 is TGTGCCAGCAGTAAAGAGGGCGATACGCAGTATTTT. The V and J genes are TRBV13 and TRBJ2-3; tentatively, D is TRBD2 (5 bases). There are 12 residues in the CDR3. V lost 6 bases to trimming and J lost 6 bases, with 10 bases between them. CDR1 is PRHDT and CDR2 is FYEKMQ in the germline V gene (reference sequence).

The chain combines TRBV4-1 with TRBJ2-7; no definite D call. Trimming shortened V by 1 base and J by 0 bases, and 10 bases separated the two germline ends. Germline V gene lookup returns CDR1 MGHRA and CDR2 YSYEKL. This CDR3 is built from 15 residues. CDR3 loop: CASSQVQEISYEQYF. CDR3 DNA: TGCGCCAGCAGCCAAGTCCAGGAAATCTCCTACGAGCAGTACTTC.

The chain carries TRBV4-1 and TRBJ2-7; 10 bases align to TRBD1. This CDR3 comprises 15 residues. From germline, CDR1 is MGHRA and CDR2 YSYEKL. The trim removed 4 bases at V and 5 bases at J, leaving 8 bases unmatched. CDR3 nucleotide sequence: TGCGCCAGCAGCCCAGGAGGGACAGGGGTTCACGAGCAGTACTTC. It codes for CASSPGGTGVHEQYF.

The V call is TRBV27, the J call TRBJ2-7; 10 bases line up with TRBD2. Germline V gene lookup returns CDR1 MNHEY and CDR2 SMNVEV (reference sequence). The CDR3 consists of 15 residues. Trimming at V came to 8 bases and at J to 0 bases, leaving 7 bases not matched to a gene. The CDR3 DNA follows: TGTGCCAGCCGGCCCGGGACTAGCGTCTCCTACGAGCAGTACTTC. Its translation is CASRPGTSVSYEQYF.

V and J are TRBV5-1 and TRBJ2-5; tentative D call: TRBD2 (5 bases). Trimming shortened V by 5 bases and J by 2 bases, and 13 bases separated the two germline ends. This CDR3 has 14 residues. Germline V gene data show CDR1 as SGHRS and CDR2 as YFSETQ. CDR3 sequence: CASSLIPGQETQYF. CDR3 coding DNA: TGCGCCAGCAGTCTGATTCCGGGACAAGAGACCCAGTACTTC.

As for this clone: Other DNA sequences from this sample encode an identical CDR3 as well. This chain connects TRBV5-1 to TRBJ2-7; TRBD1 aligns across 7 bases. Per the germline V gene, CDR1 is SGHRS and CDR2 is YFSETQ. V was pared by 2 bases and J by 3 bases, with 2 bases of the junction left unmatched. CDR3 size: 13 residues. In nucleotides, the CDR3 is TGCGCCAGCAGCTTAAGACAGGGCTACGAGCAGTACTTC. This gives the protein CASSLRQGYEQYF.

The rearrangement joins TRBV4-2 to TRBJ2-7, with D uncertain. The germline CDR1 and CDR2 sequences are LGHNA and YNFKEQ. V dropped 0 bases and J dropped 2 bases, with 8 bases sitting between them. CDR3 length: 14 amino acids. The CDR3 nucleotides read TGTGCCAGCAGCCAAGAAACTCCTACCTACGAGCAGTACTTC. Translating gives CASSQETPTYEQYF.

V usage is TRBV6-6 and J usage is TRBJ2-7, with TRBD1 matching 7 bases. The V gene end was trimmed by 7 bases and the J gene end by 3 bases; junction bases not matched to a gene: 12. This CDR3 is built from 15 residues. The germline V gene encodes CDR1 MNHNY and CDR2 SVGAGI (reference sequence). The CDR3 region has the DNA TGTGCCAGCACCGATCCGGGACAGCCACACTACGAGCAGTACTTC. Its protein is CASTDPGQPHYEQYF.

This clone was counted between two and nine times. The rearrangement uses TRBV11-2 and TRBJ2-1, with 8 bases identical to TRBD2. From germline, CDR1 is SGHAT and CDR2 FQNNGV. The CDR3 totals 15 residues. The ends lost 4 bases at V and 10 bases at J; junction bases unmatched: 12. The CDR3 spells CASSWTSPPGSEQFF. The CDR3 DNA reads TGTGCCAGCAGCTGGACTAGCCCCCCCGGGAGCGAGCAGTTCTTC.